This TCR beta chain appears in the sequencing data of a study of blood T cell repertoires in COVID-19. Sequencing was performed with immunoSEQ multiplex PCR; in TCRdb, only in-frame clones are kept and a portion is missing. The sample comprises about 210,000 clones, roughly 85% of which are singletons, and about 2.5% rests with the top ten. Germline values: CDR1 SEHNR, CDR2 FQNEAQ (reference sequence). This CDR3 is 17 amino acids long. Trimming removed 1 base from V and 0 bases from J, with 13 bases in between. Sequenced input: peripheral blood. The TCR comes from a woman in her sixties or seventies with COVID-19, enrolled during active disease. The chain links TRBV7-9 to TRBJ1-3; D gene uncertain. The CDR3 DNA follows: TGTGCCAGCAGCTTAGGAGGCGGACGGGACTCTGGAAACACCATATATTTT. Translated: CASSLGGGRDSGNTIYF.